This T cell receptor (beta chain) emerged from a study of metastatic and nonmetastatic thyroid tumors (dated by TCRdb to the early 2020s). Broadly, across the study: Repertoires were compared across peripheral blood and tumor or nodule tissue samples from malignant and benign thyroid patients. The investigation overall reported the following: In both blood and tumor samples, TCR beta diversity was reported to be significantly higher in malignant tumors than in benign nodules.

No treatment had been received by any patient before thyroid surgery. The study retrospectively analysed patient clinical samples collected from the early 2010s to the late 2010s using T-cell receptor beta sequencing. To note about this clone: There is no known antigen for this receptor. No clone much larger than this one lies a single base away; base qualities are absent. The same CDR3 can be traced to other DNA sequences in this sample.

The library was obtained by PCR. Reads for this sample came from an Illumina HiSeq 4000. The TCR beta-chain CDR3 region of each patient was profiled by high-throughput sequencing. The authors processed their data as follows. Drawing on CDR3 differences between clinicopathological groups, the researchers built a classifier meant to tell apart patients with distant-metastatic papillary thyroid cancer. Repertoire diversity was assessed with the Shannon index, and tumor-blood repertoire similarity with the Morisita-Horn index. TCRdb itself trimmed the public reads at Q25 with fastp, ran MiXCR and retained productive beta chains. Here the V and J calls rest on TCRdb's processing, not on the authors' analysis. Counted in this sample were tens of thousands of clones; roughly 25% of them appeared once. Clones ranked in the top ten supply roughly an eighth of the sample. Sequenced sample: tumor tissue. This TCR was recovered from a male donor with papillary thyroid cancer or a benign thyroid nodule (not recorded which). Some clones in this sample may be carry-over from other donors' samples.

The CDR3 is CASSLWDGGGRDREKAFF. At the DNA level, the sequence is TGTGCCAGCAGCTTGTGGGATGGTGGGGGCCGGGACAGGGAGAAAGCTTTCTTT. The chain employs TRBV7-8 and TRBJ1-1, with TRBD1 matching 9 junction bases. Including cysteine and phenylalanine, the CDR3 has 18 amino acids. Of all the DNA, just the CDR3 is kept, 54 bases in frame from base 1. V ends up 3 bases short and J 9 bases short, with an unmatched junction base count of 20. Taken from the germline V gene, the CDR1 and CDR2 loops are SGHVS and FQNEAQ.